This T cell receptor (beta chain) came from a study of cytomegalovirus exposure and HLA in healthy donors. Notes on the study in general: Researchers reported that a few CMV-associated chains were confirmed in vitro as CMV antigen-specific.

Points on this clone: Antigen specificity is unknown.

The PCR contained 60 Vbeta and 13 Jbeta primers. Profiled with immunoSEQ multiplex PCR; TCRdb holds only in-frame clones, not every one. The table includes about 250,000 clones, around 80% detected once. The germline CDR1 and CDR2 sequences are LNHDA and SQIVND (reference sequence). Trimming shortened V by 2 bases and J by 5 bases, and 12 bases separated the two germline ends. The CDR3 extends over 14 amino acids. The sequence derives from a boy aged 5 to 17 in good health and CMV-seronegative. The rearrangement links TRBV19 to TRBJ1-1; D is possibly TRBD1 (6 bases). Sequenced: PBMCs. In DNA form, the CDR3 reads TGTGCCAGTAGTATAAACCCAGGGGATACTGAAGCTTTCTTT. This translates into CASSINPGDTEAFF.